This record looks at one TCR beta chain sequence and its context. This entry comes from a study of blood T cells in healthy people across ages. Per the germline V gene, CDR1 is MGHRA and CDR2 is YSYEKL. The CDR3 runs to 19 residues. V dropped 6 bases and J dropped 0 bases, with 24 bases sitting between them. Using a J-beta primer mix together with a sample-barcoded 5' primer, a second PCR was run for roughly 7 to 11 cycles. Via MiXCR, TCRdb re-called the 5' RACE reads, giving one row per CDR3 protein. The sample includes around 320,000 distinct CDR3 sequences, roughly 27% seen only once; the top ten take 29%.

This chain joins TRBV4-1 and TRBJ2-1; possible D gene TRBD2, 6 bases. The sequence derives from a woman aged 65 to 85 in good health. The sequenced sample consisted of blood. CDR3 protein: CASRDPGVLGPVSYNEQFF. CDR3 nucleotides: TGCGCCAGCAGGGACCCGGGGGTTTTGGGCCCAGTCTCCTACAATGAGCAGTTCTTC.